A single sample gave rise to the 31 T cell receptor beta chains below, sequenced in a study of cytomegalovirus exposure and HLA in healthy donors. This PCR relied on a set of 60 Vbeta primers and 13 Jbeta primers. Repertoires were generated with immunoSEQ multiplex PCR, while TCRdb's copy carries only in-frame clones and drops some. The sample carries about 120,000 clones, about four fifths recorded once. The specimen sequenced was PBMCs. Receptors were obtained from a woman aged 35 to 49 in good health and CMV-seronegative.

The chain couples TRBV6-5 to TRBJ1-1; weak D call: TRBD1 (6 bases). V was cut by 2 bases and J by 0 bases, with 10 bases left in between. The CDR3 spans 15 residues. The germline V gene encodes CDR1 MNHEY and CDR2 SVGAGI. The CDR3 coding sequence is TGTGCCAGCAGTTACCAGGACAGTTTGAACACTGAAGCTTTCTTT. Translated: CASSYQDSLNTEAFF.

The genes are TRBV7-8 and TRBJ1-6; D unclear. Germline V gene lookup returns CDR1 SGHVS and CDR2 FQNEAQ. V lost 3 bases, J lost 0 bases, and 12 bases lay in between. There are 17 residues in the CDR3. The CDR3 DNA is TGTGCCAGCAGCTTCAGCTCGAGGAGCTCCTATAATTCACCCCTCCACTTT. The encoded protein is CASSFSSRSSYNSPLHF.

This chain connects TRBV30 to TRBJ1-1; 7 bases match TRBD1. V was pared by 3 bases and J by 5 bases, with 6 bases of the junction left unmatched. CDR1 and CDR2 from the germline V gene are GTSNPN and SVGIG (reference sequence). The CDR3 sequence is 13 residues long. DNA of the CDR3: TGTGCCTGGAGGAACAGGGGAGGAACTGAAGCTTTCTTT. The encoded protein is CAWRNRGGTEAFF.

The rearrangement links TRBV6-1 to TRBJ2-5, with 9 bases lining up with TRBD2. The DNA end is more similar to TRBJ2-7, so the J call may be wrong. The CDR3 is 15 residues long. The germline V gene encodes CDR1 MNHNS and CDR2 SASEGT. The CDR3 nucleotides read TGTGCCAGCAGTGAAGAACCGGGACTAGCCCACGAGCAGTACTTC. This encodes CASSEEPGLAHEQYF.

The chain uses TRBV5-1 and TRBJ1-1, with TRBD1 identical over 11 bases. Per the germline V gene, CDR1 is SGHRS and CDR2 is YFSETQ. J lost 7 bases, V lost 4 bases, and 6 bases had no gene match. This CDR3 comprises 14 residues. CDR3 DNA: TGCGCCAGCAGCGGGAGGACAGGGGGCAGTGAAGCTTTCTTT. This codes for CASSGRTGGSEAFF.

The chain couples TRBV27 to TRBJ2-7; tentatively, D is TRBD2 (6 bases). The germline gives CDR1 MNHEY, CDR2 SMNVEV (reference sequence). The CDR3 has 14 amino acids. Deletions cut 7 bases from V and 7 bases from J, with 20 bases between. This CDR3 reads CASTNIGRLGEQYF. The CDR3 DNA is TGTGCCAGCACGAACATCGGGAGACTGGGGGAGCAGTACTTC.

This rearrangement joins TRBV19 to TRBJ1-4; 9 positions match TRBD1. With V trimmed by 4 bases and J by 8 bases, 11 bases remained unmatched. CDR3 length: 16 amino acids. In germline, CDR1 is LNHDA, CDR2 SQIVND (reference sequence). The CDR3 sequence is CASSKLQGAAGEKLFF. For the CDR3, the DNA is TGTGCCAGTAGTAAGCTACAGGGGGCCGCCGGGGAAAAACTGTTTTTT.

By frequency in the sample, this clone is medium-sized. The J gene is TRBJ1-1, the V gene TRBV6-1; 9 nucleotides line up with TRBD1. Germline CDR1 reads MNHNS; CDR2 reads SASEGT. The CDR3 contains 15 residues. V shed 5 bases and J 2 bases; nucleotides not matched to a gene: 6. The CDR3 loop reads CASSPWTGDNTEAFF. Here the CDR3 DNA reads TGTGCCAGCAGTCCTTGGACAGGGGACAACACTGAAGCTTTCTTT.

This sequence joins TRBV21-1 and TRBJ2-1; TRBD2, the table's D call, was not compared with the DNA. TRBV21-1 is shown as a pseudogene. The CDR3 has 15 amino acids. The DNA of the CDR3 is TGTGCCAGCAGCTCCCCTAGCGGGGGGTACAATGAGCAGTTCTTC. Translation gives CASSSPSGGYNEQFF.

The genes are TRBV5-6 and TRBJ2-3, with D possibly matching TRBD2 (6 bases). Trimming stripped 2 bases from V and 3 bases from J, with 13 bases between. Per germline, CDR1 SGHDT and CDR2 YYEEEE. CDR3 length: 15 amino acids. Here the CDR3 DNA reads TGTGCCAGCAGCTTTTCCCGGGGAGGTACAGATACGCAGTATTTT. Protein: CASSFSRGGTDTQYF.

This clone was counted between two and nine times. The CDR3 sequence: CASSLAGEGLNEKLFF. The CDR3 DNA follows: TGCGCCAGCAGCTTGGCCGGGGAGGGTCTCAATGAAAAACTGTTTTTT. The chain has TRBV5-1 and TRBJ1-4; no clear D. The CDR3 runs 16 residues. V dropped 0 bases and J dropped 5 bases, with 14 bases sitting between them. The germline gives CDR1 SGHRS, CDR2 YFSETQ.

The J gene is TRBJ2-6, the V gene TRBV19, with 9 positions matching TRBD1. The CDR3 runs 16 residues. Trimming at V came to 9 bases and at J to 2 bases, leaving 8 bases not matched to a gene. Per germline, CDR1 LNHDA and CDR2 SQIVND (reference sequence). Here the CDR3 DNA reads TGTGCCAGCACGGGACAGGGAGATCCTGGGGCCAACGTCCTGACTTTC. It codes for CASTGQGDPGANVLTF.

This rearrangement joins TRBV30 to TRBJ1-4; D might be TRBD1 (5 bases). The germline V gene encodes CDR1 GTSNPN and CDR2 SVGIG (reference sequence). Trimming removed 2 bases at V and 0 bases at J, with 13 bases between. The CDR3 is 16 amino acids. The CDR3 nucleotides are TGTGCCTGGAGTATTGGCAGGACACCAACTAATGAAAAACTGTTTTTT. Its protein product is CAWSIGRTPTNEKLFF.

This clone has only a few counts. The chain carries TRBV6-1 and TRBJ1-1; TRBD1 might be the D (6 bases). CDR3 size: 14 residues. V was cut by 5 bases and J by 4 bases, with 14 bases left in between. In germline, CDR1 is MNHNS, CDR2 SASEGT. CDR3 coding DNA: TGTGCCAGCAGTACCTCAATCAGGGGCACTGAAGCTTTCTTT. It yields the protein CASSTSIRGTEAFF.

This clone was recorded only once. Written as DNA, the CDR3 is TGTGCCAGCAGCTCCCCGGGGTTCGATGAAAAACTGTTTTTT. It yields the protein CASSSPGFDEKLFF. The chain combines TRBV7-9 with TRBJ1-4; D not resolved. V was clipped by 4 bases and J by 6 bases, with 12 bases between them. Germline lookup yields CDR1 SEHNR and CDR2 FQNEAQ (reference sequence). The CDR3 has 14 amino acids.

The chain uses TRBV7-3 and TRBJ2-3, with 7 bases aligning to TRBD2. The germline CDR1 and CDR2 sequences are SGHTA and FQGTGA. This CDR3 contains 15 residues. V dropped 4 bases and J dropped 1; count of bases not matched to a gene: 5. The DNA for the CDR3 is TGTGCCAGCAGCTCCAGCGGGATGCGCACAGATACGCAGTATTTT. It codes for CASSSSGMRTDTQYF.

This clone was recorded a few times. The chain couples TRBV5-5 to TRBJ2-7, with a tentative D call TRBD2 (5 bases). Germline loops: CDR1 SGHKS, CDR2 YYEKEE (reference sequence). V lost 0 bases and J 0 bases, leaving 13 bases between the germline ends. CDR3 size: 16 residues. The CDR3: CASSLAPAASSYEQYF. The CDR3 DNA follows: TGTGCCAGCAGCTTGGCCCCAGCGGCGAGCTCCTACGAGCAGTACTTC.

This clone was seen a few times. At one boundary the junction diverges from the germline segment, which might be a read error. The gene calls are TRBV4-1 and TRBJ2-5; D may be TRBD2 (6 bases). Germline V gene sequence: CDR1 MGHRA, CDR2 YSYEKL. The CDR3 contains 13 residues. The CDR3 spells CASSQAEGQQSDF. The CDR3 nucleotides read TGCGCCAGCAGCCAAGCGGAGGGCCAGCAGTCGGACTTC.

V is TRBV20-1 and J is TRBJ2-3; D remains unclear. The CDR3 spans 11 residues. The germline V gene encodes CDR1 DFQATT and CDR2 SNEGSKA (reference sequence). Trimming took off 5 bases at V and 6 bases at J, with 9 bases between the two ends. The CDR3 nucleotides are TGCAGTGCTGAGCAGGCGGATACGCAGTATTTT. It translates to CSAEQADTQYF.

The CDR3 DNA reads as TGTGCCAGCGGGCCCCCAGGGCCCTATGGCTACACCTTC. Its protein is CASGPPGPYGYTF. This chain connects TRBV6-6 to TRBJ1-2; possible D gene TRBD1, 5 bases. Germline assignment: CDR1 MNHNY and CDR2 SVGAGI (reference sequence). Deletions cut 8 bases from V and 4 bases from J, with 14 bases between. CDR3 length equals 13 residues.

The chain uses TRBV30 and TRBJ2-2, with 8 nucleotides matching TRBD2. The V gene's germline CDR1 is GTSNPN and CDR2 SVGIG (reference sequence). This CDR3 region has 13 residues. Unmatched junction bases numbered 5, after V lost 3 bases and J lost 8 bases. CDR3 in amino acids: CAWSGGAFGELFF. For the CDR3, the DNA is TGTGCCTGGAGCGGGGGGGCCTTTGGGGAGCTGTTTTTT.

The genes are TRBV27 and TRBJ2-7; no definite D call. V was trimmed by 5 bases and J by 5 bases, leaving 13 bases between them. CDR1 is MNHEY, CDR2 SMNVEV, per germline (reference sequence). CDR3 length: 13 residues. CDR3 residues: CASSTPTGDEQYF. The CDR3 coding sequence is TGTGCCAGCAGTACCCCCACTGGAGACGAGCAGTACTTC.

The V and J genes are TRBV11-3 and TRBJ2-1, with 9 bases lining up with TRBD2. V lost 2 bases to trimming and J lost 0 bases; unmatched junction nucleotides: 8. Per the germline V gene, CDR1 is SGHNT and CDR2 is YENEEA. The CDR3 is 18 residues long. As DNA, the CDR3 is TGTGCCAGCAGCTTAACTAGCGGGTATAAGAGCTCCTACAATGAGCAGTTCTTC. Protein product: CASSLTSGYKSSYNEQFF. The full variable domain, with the rest looked up from reference TRBV11-3 and TRBJ2-1, is EAGVVQSPRYKIIEKKQPVAFWCNPISGHNTLYWYLQNLGQGPELLIRYENEEAVDDSQLPKDRFSAERLKGVDSTLKIQPAELGDSAVYLCASSLTSGYKSSYNEQFFGPGTRLTVL.

A few counts support this clone. V is TRBV7-2 and J is TRBJ1-6; D is possibly TRBD1 (6 bases). The V end was cut by 5 bases, the J end by 4 bases, with 12 bases between. This CDR3 comprises 15 residues. CDR1 and CDR2 from the germline V gene are SGHTA and FQGNSA. The CDR3 sequence: CASSQRTEYNSPLHF. CDR3 in DNA: TGTGCCAGCAGCCAAAGGACAGAGTATAATTCACCCCTCCACTTT.

The V gene is TRBV5-4, the J gene TRBJ2-5, with a possible D match to TRBD2 (6 bases). V lost 5 bases and J 8 bases, leaving 16 bases between the germline ends. Germline V lookup: CDR1 SGHNT, CDR2 YYREEE (reference sequence). CDR3 length: 13 residues. CDR3: CASSSGDGETQYF. Written as DNA, the CDR3 is TGTGCCAGCAGTTCGGGAGACGGGGAAACCCAGTACTTC.

On this clone itself: It is likely a read error, because the conserved phenylalanine at the end of the CDR3 is missing. The chain is built from TRBV4-3 and TRBJ1-4; tentatively, D is TRBD1 (6 bases). This CDR3 has 18 residues. Germline lookup yields CDR1 LGHNA and CDR2 YSLEER. Trimming cost V 0 bases and J 7 bases, with 21 bases left between them. CDR3 coding DNA: TGCGCCAGCAGCCAAGATCTATCTGGAACAGGGATTCGTGAAAAACTGTTTCTT. This codes for CASSQDLSGTGIREKLFL.

This chain joins TRBV7-2 and TRBJ2-1, with D unclear. The CDR3 is 15 residues long. CDR1 and CDR2 (germline): SGHTA, FQGNSA. The ends were cut back, 2 bases at V and 0 bases at J, with 8 bases in the middle. The CDR3 here is CASSLSLSSYNEQFF. CDR3 nucleotide sequence: TGTGCCAGCAGCTTATCGCTGAGCTCCTACAATGAGCAGTTCTTC.

V and J are TRBV7-9 and TRBJ1-4; TRBD1 matches 7 bases. Germline V gives CDR1 SEHNR, CDR2 FQNEAQ (reference sequence). V dropped 1 base and J dropped 8; count of bases not matched to a gene: 7. This CDR3 has 15 amino acids. The chain's CDR3 is CASSLGYRGGEKLFF. As DNA, the CDR3 is TGTGCCAGCAGCTTAGGATACAGGGGTGGAGAAAAACTGTTTTTT.

The gene calls are TRBV4-1 and TRBJ1-2, with 7 bases aligning to TRBD1. In germline, CDR1 is MGHRA, CDR2 YSYEKL. Trimming cost V 3 bases and J 2 bases; bases outside gene matches: 6. This CDR3 is built from 15 residues. The CDR3 sequence is CASSHDRVANYGYTF. The DNA for the CDR3 is TGCGCCAGCAGCCACGACAGGGTTGCGAACTATGGCTACACCTTC.

This chain joins TRBV19 and TRBJ1-2; the D is unclear. Germline CDR1 is LNHDA and CDR2 is SQIVND (reference sequence). This CDR3 has 13 amino acids. V lost 3 bases to trimming and J lost 3 bases, with 8 bases between them. CDR3 residues: CASSMKHDYGYTF. CDR3 bases: TGTGCCAGTAGTATGAAGCACGACTATGGCTACACCTTC.

This chain links TRBV7-9 with TRBJ2-2; 8 nucleotides match TRBD2. The CDR3 spans 15 residues. The V and J ends lost 5 bases and 4 bases, in that order; junction bases with no gene match: 6. Germline lookup yields CDR1 SEHNR and CDR2 FQNEAQ (reference sequence). The CDR3 here is CASSHTSGPTGELFF. In DNA form, the CDR3 reads TGTGCCAGCAGCCATACTAGCGGACCCACCGGGGAGCTGTTTTTT.